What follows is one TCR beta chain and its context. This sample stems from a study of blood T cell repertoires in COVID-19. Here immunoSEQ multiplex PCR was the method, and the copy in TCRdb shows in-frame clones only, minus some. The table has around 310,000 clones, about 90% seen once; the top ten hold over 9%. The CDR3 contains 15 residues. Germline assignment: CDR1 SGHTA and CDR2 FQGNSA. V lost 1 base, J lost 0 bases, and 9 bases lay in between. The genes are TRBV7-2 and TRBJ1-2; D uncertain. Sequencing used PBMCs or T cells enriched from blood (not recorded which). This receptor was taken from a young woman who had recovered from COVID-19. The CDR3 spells CASSLVGRANYGYTF. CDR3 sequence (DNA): TGTGCCAGCAGCTTAGTCGGGAGAGCTAACTATGGCTACACCTTC. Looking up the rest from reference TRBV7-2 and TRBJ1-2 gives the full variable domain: GAGVSQSPSNKVTEKGKDVELRCDPISGHTALYWYRQSLGQGLEFLIYFQGNSAPDKSGLPSDRFSAERTGGSVSTLTIQRTQQEDSAVYLCASSLVGRANYGYTFGSGTRLTVV.